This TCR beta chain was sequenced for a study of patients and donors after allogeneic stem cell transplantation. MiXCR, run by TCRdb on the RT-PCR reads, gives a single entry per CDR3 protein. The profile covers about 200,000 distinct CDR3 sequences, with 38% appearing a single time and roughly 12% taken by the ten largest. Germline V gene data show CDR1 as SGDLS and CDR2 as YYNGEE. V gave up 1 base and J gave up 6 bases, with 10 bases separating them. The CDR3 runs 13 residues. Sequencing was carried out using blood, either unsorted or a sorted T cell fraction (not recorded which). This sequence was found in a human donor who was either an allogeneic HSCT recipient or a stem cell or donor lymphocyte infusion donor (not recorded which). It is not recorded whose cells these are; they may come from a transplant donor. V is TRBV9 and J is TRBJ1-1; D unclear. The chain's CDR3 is CASSVSWISEAFF. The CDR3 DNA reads TGTGCCAGCAGCGTATCATGGATCTCTGAAGCTTTCTTT.